The rows below give T cell receptor beta chains drawn from one sample of a study of T-cell memory formation after mild COVID-19. TCRdb used MiXCR to reprocess the 5' RACE reads, holding one entry per CDR3 protein. This sample has about 260,000 distinct CDR3 sequences; approximately 15% occur once, and the top ten carry around 23%. Sequenced input: PBMCs or a T cell subset sorted from them (not recorded which). These TCRs come from a young man who had mild COVID-19 (a few samples of this study predate the infection). Cell type and time point are not known. Each CDR3 is given with its conserved first and last residue. D genes are given only for firm matches. Rows give clone size only sometimes, using once, few, many, or a class for an expanded clone.

. TRBJ2-3 . TRBV20-1 TGCAGTGCTAGAGGTCGAATCCTCACAGATACGCAGTATTTT CSARGRILTDTQYF
. TRBJ2-7 . TRBV7-9 TGTGCCAGCAGCTCCGACCCGGAAGCCTACGAGCAGTACTTC CASSSDPEAYEQYF
. TRBJ2-3 . TRBV29-1 TGCAGCGTTGAGGCCAGCACAGATACGCAGTATTTT CSVEASTDTQYF
. TRBJ2-7 . TRBV20-1 TGCAGTGCTAGGCCAGGGATGTTCTACGAGCAGTACTTC CSARPGMFYEQYF
TRBD1 TRBJ1-5 . TRBV6-5 TGTGCCAGCAGTCCAGGGGGCGGAATGGATCAGCCCCAGCATTTT CASSPGGGMDQPQHF
. TRBJ2-5 . TRBV7-9 TGTGCCAGCAGCTTAGAGGGAGCGCCGCTGACCCAGTACTTC CASSLEGAPLTQYF
. TRBJ2-3 few TRBV5-1 TGCGCCAGCAGCTCAGGGGCGGGGATCACAGATACGCAGTATTTT CASSSGAGITDTQYF
. TRBJ1-2 . TRBV4-3 TGCGCCAGCAGCCAAGAGTCCCACAATGGTGGCTACACCTTC CASSQESHNGGYTF
TRBD2 TRBJ2-3 many TRBV11-2 TGTGCCAGCAGCTTAGTGGCCCTAGCGGGGGGCACAGATACGCAGTATTTT CASSLVALAGGTDTQYF
. TRBJ2-3 few TRBV4-3 TGCGCCAGCAGCCAAGAAGAGACAGGAGGCACAGATACGCAGTATTTT CASSQEETGGTDTQYF
. TRBJ2-3 . TRBV24-1 TGTGCCACCAGTGATTCCCTTGCTGAAGATACGCAGTATTTT CATSDSLAEDTQYF
. TRBJ2-5 . TRBV7-9 TGTGCCAGCAGAGCAAGCCAGGGGAGAGAGACCCAGTACTTC CASRASQGRETQYF
. TRBJ2-3 few TRBV6-5 TGTGCCAGCAGTTATGAGAGGGGAAGTACGCAGTATTTT CASSYERGSTQYF
TRBD1 TRBJ2-7 few TRBV19 TGTGCCAGTACCCCCCGATTGACAGGGTCCTGGGAGCAGTACTTC CASTPRLTGSWEQYF